The clone carrying this TCR beta chain was observed once. What it binds is not known. All donors participated as healthy donors of bone marrow. The data stem from a study of cytomegalovirus exposure and HLA in healthy donors. Study in general: The roughly 120 million unique TCR beta sequences, from roughly 170 million T cells, were found by an earlier analysis. Findings and limits, study-wide: Association of under 20,000 TCR beta sequences with HLA alleles was found at 0.05 false discovery rate in a later analysis. According to an earlier analysis, most TCR beta V segments yielded productive rearrangements about 87% or about 30% of the time.

CDR1 and CDR2 (germline): SNHLY, FYNNEI. J lost 6 bases, V lost 5 bases, and 4 bases had no gene match. This CDR3 has 14 amino acids. PCR amplification relied on 60 Vbeta primers (plus 13 Jbeta primers). This table comes from immunoSEQ multiplex PCR, and its TCRdb copy is limited to in-frame clones, with some not included. The sample holds 130,000 or so clones; roughly 82% are singletons and the top ten take more than 2.5%. This chain connects TRBV2 to TRBJ2-1; 10 nucleotides line up with TRBD2. The material sequenced was PBMCs. This TCR derives from a man aged 18 to 35 in good health and CMV-seropositive. The CDR3 protein is CASSTSGVFNEQFF. CDR3 DNA: TGTGCCAGCAGTACTAGCGGGGTATTCAATGAGCAGTTCTTC.